Following are 22 T cell receptor beta chains from one sample sequenced in a study of T cell responses to AZD1222 COVID-19 vaccine. The repertoire was sequenced with immunoSEQ multiplex PCR; TCRdb's copy has only in-frame clones and lacks some. The sample comprises around 120,000 clones, approximately 89% of which are singletons, and 4% to 4.5% rests with the top ten. The starting material was peripheral blood, obtained on day 0 of AZD1222 vaccination. Receptor source: an adult in good health.

This chain connects TRBV24-1 to TRBJ2-7; a weak D match, TRBD2 (7 bases). With 7 bases removed from V and 4 bases from J, the gap between germline ends came to 16 bases. The CDR3 sequence is 14 residues long. Germline V CDR1 and CDR2: KGHDR, SFDVKD. As DNA, the CDR3 is TGTGCCACCAGGAGGGGGGGTGGGGATTACGAGCAGTACTTC. Amino acids: CATRRGGGDYEQYF.

This clone is judged medium-sized. The V and J genes are TRBV12-2 and TRBJ1-4; the table's D call, TRBD1, has no DNA check behind it. TRBV12-2 is a known pseudogene. The CDR3 has 18 amino acids. The CDR3 bases are TGTGCAAGTCGCTTAGCAAGACAGGAGACCCGACGTAATGAAAAACTGTTTTTT. Encoded protein: CASRLARQETRRNEKLFF.

CDR3 in amino acids: CASSELGQGTLSSYNEQFF. Here the CDR3 DNA reads TGTGCCAGCAGTGAACTGGGACAGGGGACCCTAAGCTCCTACAATGAGCAGTTCTTC. The chain employs TRBV6-1 and TRBJ2-1; 10 bases agree with TRBD1. V shed 2 bases, J shed 0 bases, and the junction held 10 bases outside the gene matches. Per the germline V gene, CDR1 is MNHNS and CDR2 is SASEGT. The length of the CDR3 is 19 residues.

The table lists this clone with a few counts. The chain couples TRBV4-1 to TRBJ2-7, with D tentatively TRBD1 (5 bases). V lost 5 bases to trimming and J lost 2 bases, with 13 bases between them. The CDR3 spans 14 residues. CDR1 and CDR2 from the germline V gene are MGHRA and YSYEKL. DNA for the CDR3: TGCGCCAGCAGCATGGGTCAGGGCCCCTACGAGCAGTACTTC. Protein product: CASSMGQGPYEQYF.

The chain joins TRBV6-5 to TRBJ2-7, with 7 bases fitting TRBD1. With 9 bases clipped from V and 2 bases from J, the junction kept 13 bases outside the gene matches. Germline CDR1 MNHEY, CDR2 SVGAGI. The CDR3 is 15 residues long. CDR3 nucleotide sequence: TGTGCCAGTTCGTTTTCGAGGACAGGAACCTACGAGCAGTACTTC. It codes for CASSFSRTGTYEQYF.

This chain uses TRBV3-1 (or the pseudogene TRBV3-2) with TRBJ2-1; D not resolved. Trimming removed 0 bases from V and 8 bases from J, with 8 bases in between. The CDR3 has 13 amino acids. Per the germline V gene, CDR1 is LGHDT and CDR2 is YNNKEL (reference sequence). The CDR3 is CASSQETTYEQFF. DNA for the CDR3: TGTGCCAGCAGCCAAGAAACTACTTATGAGCAGTTCTTC.

The chain employs TRBV5-1 and TRBJ2-3, with D tentatively TRBD2 (5 bases). From germline, CDR1 is SGHRS and CDR2 YFSETQ. The CDR3 consists of 12 residues. The V end was cut by 4 bases, the J end by 4 bases, with 7 bases between. The CDR3 DNA reads TGCGCCAGCAGCCCACTAGCAGATACGCAGTATTTT. Protein sequence: CASSPLADTQYF.

The V and J genes are TRBV27 and TRBJ2-5; 10 bases line up with TRBD1. With 3 bases clipped from V and 5 bases from J, the junction kept 6 bases outside the gene matches. Germline CDR1 MNHEY, CDR2 SMNVEV (reference sequence). There are 15 residues in the CDR3. The CDR3 DNA reads TGTGCCAGCAGTTTCCGGGACAGGGGAGGGGAGACCCAGTACTTC. This codes for CASSFRDRGGETQYF.

This chain joins TRBV18 and TRBJ2-5, with D hard to call. V lost 2 bases and J 1 base, leaving 11 bases between the germline ends. Per the germline V gene, CDR1 is KGHSH and CDR2 is LQKENI. The CDR3 has 15 residues. The CDR3 nucleotides are TGTGCCAGCTCACCAAAGGCAGGAGTCCAAGAGACCCAGTACTTC. It codes for CASSPKAGVQETQYF.

This clone was seen a single time. The chain combines TRBV2 with TRBJ1-1; D uncertain. This CDR3 has 13 residues. CDR1 and CDR2 from the germline V gene are SNHLY and FYNNEI. Trimming left V 4 bases short and J 0 bases short, with 6 bases between. CDR3 sequence: CASSGEVNTEAFF. As DNA, the CDR3 is TGTGCCAGCAGTGGTGAAGTGAACACTGAAGCTTTCTTT. Based on the CDR3 plus reference TRBV2 and TRBJ1-1, the full variable domain is EPEVTQTPSHQVTQMGQEVILRCVPISNHLYFYWYRQILGQKVEFLVSFYNNEISEKSEIFDDQFSVERPDGSNFTLKIRSTKLEDSAMYFCASSGEVNTEAFFGQGTRLTVV.

This chain connects TRBV5-1 to TRBJ1-6; TRBD1 agrees at 7 bases. The length of the CDR3 is 15 residues. Trimming took 3 bases from V and 6 from J; bases not matched to a gene: 6. The germline gives CDR1 SGHRS, CDR2 YFSETQ. The CDR3 reads CASSWRGQGNSPLHF. CDR3 bases: TGCGCCAGCAGCTGGAGGGGGCAAGGTAATTCACCCCTCCACTTT.

This chain uses TRBV9 with TRBJ1-1, with D hard to call. This CDR3 contains 13 residues. V was shortened by 4 bases and J by 6 bases, with 13 bases between the two germline ends. The germline V gene encodes CDR1 SGDLS and CDR2 YYNGEE. CDR3 sequence: CASSPHGSAEAFF. The CDR3 nucleotides are TGTGCCAGCAGCCCCCATGGGAGCGCTGAAGCTTTCTTT.

This chain connects TRBV28 to TRBJ1-1; 8 bases match TRBD1. The ends lost 8 bases at V and 5 bases at J; junction bases unmatched: 19. The germline V gene has CDR1 MDHEN and CDR2 SYDVKM. The CDR3 runs 17 residues. In DNA form, the CDR3 reads TGTGCCAGCCGTACGGCGTCAGGGGGCGCGGGTGATACTGAAGCTTTCTTT. Residues: CASRTASGGAGDTEAFF.

The DNA for the CDR3 is TGTGCCAGCAGTTTATTGGGGGCTAGACAGCCCCAGCATTTT. Its protein product is CASSLLGARQPQHF. The rearrangement links TRBV5-5 to TRBJ1-5; D may be TRBD1 (6 bases). CDR3 length: 14 amino acids. Germline V lookup: CDR1 SGHKS, CDR2 YYEKEE (reference sequence). The V and J ends lost 5 bases and 7 bases respectively, with 16 bases between them.

Only a few counts were recorded for this clone. This CDR3 is CASSLGFAFYEQFF. The CDR3 nucleotides read TGTGCCAGCAGCTTAGGGTTTGCGTTTTATGAGCAGTTCTTC. The rearrangement uses TRBV7-2 and TRBJ2-1; D not certain. The CDR3 is 14 residues long. Germline V gene lookup returns CDR1 SGHTA and CDR2 FQGNSA. Deletions cut 1 base from V and 8 bases from J, with 12 bases between.

This chain links TRBV10-1 with TRBJ2-5; 10 nucleotides match TRBD2. Unmatched junction bases numbered 3, after V lost 0 bases and J lost 2 bases. CDR1 WNHNN and CDR2 SYGVQD come from the germline V gene (reference sequence). This CDR3 spans 16 amino acids. For the CDR3, the DNA is TGCGCCAGCAGTGAGTCGGGACTAGCGCCTCAAGAGACCCAGTACTTC. It is translated as CASSESGLAPQETQYF.

The chain employs TRBV27 and TRBJ1-5, with TRBD1 matching over 8 bases. Germline CDR1 and CDR2: MNHEY and SMNVEV (reference sequence). CDR3 size: 16 residues. Germline trimming cut 4 bases from V and 4 bases from J; bases unmatched to any gene: 9. DNA for the CDR3: TGTGCCAGCAGTTCCCATGGACAGGGTCGGAATCAGCCCCAGCATTTT. It codes for CASSSHGQGRNQPQHF.

This chain joins TRBV20-1 and TRBJ1-2, with a tentative D call TRBD1 (5 bases). This CDR3 is 11 amino acids long. Trimming removed 5 bases from V and 4 bases from J, with 8 bases in between. Germline V gene lookup returns CDR1 DFQATT and CDR2 SNEGSKA (reference sequence). CDR3: CSAVGAYGYTF. In DNA, the CDR3 is TGCAGTGCTGTCGGGGCCTATGGCTACACCTTC.

The gene calls are TRBV2 and TRBJ1-5; the match to TRBD1 covers 8 bases. CDR1 and CDR2 (germline): SNHLY, FYNNEI. The CDR3 covers 13 residues. The junction had 0 bases not matched to a gene; V was cut back by 2 bases and J by 6 bases. CDR3 loop: CASSETGGQPQHF. DNA of the CDR3: TGTGCCAGCAGTGAAACAGGGGGTCAGCCCCAGCATTTT.

The V gene is TRBV11-2, the J gene TRBJ2-5; 11 positions agree with TRBD1. Germline values: CDR1 SGHAT, CDR2 FQNNGV. CDR3 size: 16 residues. V dropped 1 base and J dropped 4; count of bases not matched to a gene: 5. CDR3 sequence reads: CASSLVRGTGGETQYF. The CDR3, as DNA: TGTGCCAGCAGCTTAGTCCGAGGGACAGGGGGAGAGACCCAGTACTTC.

CDR3 in DNA: TGTGCCAGCATAGGGACAGGGGGCGCTGATGGCTACACCTTC. Translation gives CASIGTGGADGYTF. The chain recombines TRBV2 with TRBJ1-2; 12 nucleotides agree with TRBD1. V gave up 7 bases and J gave up 6 bases; unmatched junction bases: 6. This CDR3 spans 14 amino acids. In germline, CDR1 is SNHLY, CDR2 FYNNEI.

V usage is TRBV3-1 (or the pseudogene TRBV3-2) and J usage is TRBJ2-4; D is undetermined. The germline V gene encodes CDR1 LGHDT and CDR2 YNNKEL (reference sequence). The CDR3 sequence is 14 residues long. Trimming cost V 2 bases and J 6 bases, with 11 bases left between them. DNA of the CDR3: TGTGCCAGCAGCCAAAGGGTACTGGCAAACATTCAGTACTTC. Residues: CASSQRVLANIQYF.